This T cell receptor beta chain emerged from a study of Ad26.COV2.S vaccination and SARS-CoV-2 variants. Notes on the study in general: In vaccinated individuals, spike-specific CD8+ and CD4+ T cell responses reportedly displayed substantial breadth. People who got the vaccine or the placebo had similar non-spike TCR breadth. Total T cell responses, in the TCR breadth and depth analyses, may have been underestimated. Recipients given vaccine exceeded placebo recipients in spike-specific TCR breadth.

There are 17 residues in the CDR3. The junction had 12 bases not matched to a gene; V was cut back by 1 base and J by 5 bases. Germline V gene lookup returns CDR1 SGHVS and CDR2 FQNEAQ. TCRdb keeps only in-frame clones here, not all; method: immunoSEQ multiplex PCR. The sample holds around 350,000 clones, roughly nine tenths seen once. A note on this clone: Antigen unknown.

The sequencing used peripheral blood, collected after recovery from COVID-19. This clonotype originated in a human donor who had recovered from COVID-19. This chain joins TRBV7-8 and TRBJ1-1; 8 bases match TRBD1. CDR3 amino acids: CASSLGQGARGGTEAFF. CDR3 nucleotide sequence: TGTGCCAGCAGCTTAGGCCAGGGGGCCCGTGGAGGAACTGAAGCTTTCTTT.